The clone carrying this T cell receptor beta chain was detected only a few times. One entry per CDR3 protein, called by TCRdb with MiXCR from the 5' RACE reads. In the table there are approximately 590,000 distinct CDR3 sequences, more than 9% of which are singletons. This entry belongs to a study of identical twins. Germline CDR1 and CDR2: DFQATT and SNEGSKA (reference sequence). The CDR3 has 16 residues. Losses at the gene ends were 3 bases for V and 1 base for J; bases not matched to a gene: 9. These data also formed part of another study, on yellow fever vaccine responses in identical twins. That work adds: Twins' T cell vaccine responses reportedly looked partly convergent, partly personalized.

This TCR was recovered from a woman aged 18-29 years in good health. The sample consisted of PBMCs. The V and J genes are TRBV20-1 and TRBJ2-7; 10 bases match TRBD1. The CDR3 region has the DNA TGCAGTGCTAGGGACAGGGGGGTTGCAAAGTCCTACGAGCAGTACTTC. Protein product: CSARDRGVAKSYEQYF.